These 30 T cell receptor beta chains were all obtained from the same sample, sequenced in a study of blood T cell repertoires in COVID-19. The assay was immunoSEQ multiplex PCR, and TCRdb's table has in-frame clones only and misses some. Of about 310,000 clones listed, around nine tenths were seen once; the top ten hold 1%. The sample was peripheral blood. The receptors shown here come from a man aged 45 to 65 with active or convalescent COVID-19.

This chain connects TRBV2 to TRBJ2-1, with 9 bases aligning to TRBD1. CDR1 is SNHLY, CDR2 FYNNEI, per germline. V lost 7 bases, J lost 5 bases, and 9 bases stayed unmatched. The CDR3 runs to 15 residues. This chain's CDR3 is CASNLDRGGNNEQFF. For the CDR3, the DNA is TGTGCCAGCAATTTGGACAGGGGAGGTAACAATGAGCAGTTCTTC.

V is TRBV5-5 and J is TRBJ1-1; D call uncertain. The germline V and J ends were trimmed by 4 bases and 2 bases, with 9 bases remaining between them. The V gene's germline CDR1 is SGHKS and CDR2 YYEKEE (reference sequence). The CDR3 runs to 13 residues. CDR3 protein: CASSLSVNTEAFF. CDR3 coding DNA: TGTGCCAGCAGCCTATCGGTAAACACTGAAGCTTTCTTT.

The rearrangement links TRBV6-5 to TRBJ2-7; 7 bases are shared with TRBD1. CDR3 size: 14 residues. J was trimmed by 3 bases and V by 6 bases; bases with no gene match: 8. Germline V gene data show CDR1 as MNHEY and CDR2 as SVGAGI. The CDR3 protein is CASRIGTVDYEQYF. The DNA for the CDR3 is TGTGCCAGCAGGATCGGGACAGTGGACTACGAGCAGTACTTC.

This chain uses TRBV6-5 with TRBJ2-7; D is ambiguous. V lost 5 bases to trimming and J lost 3 bases, with 11 bases between them. The V gene's germline CDR1 is MNHEY and CDR2 SVGAGI. This CDR3 is built from 13 residues. CDR3 sequence (DNA): TGTGCCAGCAGTCCAGGTTTAATCTACGAGCAGTACTTC. It translates to CASSPGLIYEQYF.

This chain connects TRBV5-3 to TRBJ1-2; 7 nucleotides align to TRBD1. TRBV5-3 has ORF status, its function being uncertain. V gave up 4 bases and J gave up 4 bases; unmatched junction bases: 7. The CDR3 has 14 amino acids. CDR3 amino acids: CARSPEGQLYGYTF. The DNA for the CDR3 is TGTGCCAGAAGCCCGGAGGGACAGCTCTATGGCTACACCTTC.

V is TRBV4-3 and J is TRBJ1-2; 9 nucleotides agree with TRBD1. J was trimmed by 7 bases and V by 0 bases; bases with no gene match: 6. CDR1 is LGHNA and CDR2 is YSLEER in the germline V gene. The CDR3 is 15 amino acids. CDR3: CASSQDTGGRAGYTF. The CDR3 DNA sequence: TGCGCCAGCAGCCAAGATACAGGGGGCCGCGCTGGCTACACCTTC.

This chain connects TRBV19 to TRBJ1-1; 9 bases are a match to TRBD1. CDR1 is LNHDA, CDR2 SQIVND, per germline (reference sequence). V lost 5 bases and J lost 4; bases outside the gene matches: 5. The CDR3 contains 14 residues. This CDR3 reads CASSAWGQGTEAFF. CDR3 in DNA: TGTGCCAGTAGTGCGTGGGGACAGGGCACTGAAGCTTTCTTT.

The chain recombines TRBV7-2 with TRBJ2-7; 9 nucleotides match TRBD2. V dropped 1 base and J dropped 5; count of bases not matched to a gene: 0. Germline V lookup: CDR1 SGHTA, CDR2 FQGNSA. This CDR3 has 13 amino acids. The CDR3, as DNA: TGTGCCAGCAGCTTAGTAGCGGGAGACGAGCAGTACTTC. Amino acid sequence: CASSLVAGDEQYF.

This clone was observed a few times. This chain connects TRBV2 to TRBJ2-1; 10 positions agree with TRBD2. This CDR3 comprises 16 residues. The V and J ends lost 5 bases and 3 bases, in that order; junction bases with no gene match: 7. From germline, CDR1 is SNHLY and CDR2 FYNNEI. CDR3 loop: CASSSSSGGFYNEQFF. Here the CDR3 DNA reads TGTGCCAGCAGTAGTAGTAGCGGGGGGTTCTACAATGAGCAGTTCTTC.

The chain links TRBV3-1 (or the pseudogene TRBV3-2) to TRBJ1-1; weak D call: TRBD1 (6 bases). The CDR3 runs 14 residues. Looked up from germline, CDR1 is LGHDT and CDR2 is YNNKEL (reference sequence). Trimming removed 5 bases at V and 0 bases at J, with 10 bases between. CDR3: CASSARGMNTEAFF. The CDR3 DNA is TGTGCCAGCAGCGCCAGGGGTATGAACACTGAAGCTTTCTTT.

The chain recombines TRBV6-5 with TRBJ1-3, with 8 bases aligning to TRBD1. There are 14 residues in the CDR3. Unmatched junction bases numbered 4, after V lost 2 bases and J lost 7 bases. CDR1 and CDR2 from the germline V gene are MNHEY and SVGAGI. CDR3 protein: CASSYTRQGNTIYF. CDR3 nucleotide sequence: TGTGCCAGCAGTTACACACGACAGGGGAACACCATATATTTT.

The chain recombines TRBV20-1 with TRBJ2-4; D unresolved. Trimming removed 2 bases from V and 6 bases from J, with 5 bases in between. Germline V CDR1 and CDR2: DFQATT, SNEGSKA (reference sequence). This CDR3 spans 11 amino acids. CDR3 sequence (DNA): TGCAGTGCTAGACTATCAAACATTCAGTACTTC. It translates to CSARLSNIQYF.

The chain uses TRBV4-3 and TRBJ2-7, with 7 bases identical to TRBD1. The CDR3 loop spans 18 amino acids. Germline trimming cut 0 bases from V and 2 bases from J; bases unmatched to any gene: 13. The germline gives CDR1 LGHNA, CDR2 YSLEER. The CDR3 DNA sequence: TGCGCCAGCAGCCAAGATTCACTACCGGGACAGTTAGCCTACGAGCAGTACTTC. Translating gives CASSQDSLPGQLAYEQYF.

This rearrangement joins TRBV18 to TRBJ1-5, with 7 bases aligning to TRBD1. Per the germline V gene, CDR1 is KGHSH and CDR2 is LQKENI. This CDR3 contains 15 residues. V was pared by 6 bases and J by 6 bases, with 11 bases of the junction left unmatched. CDR3 region: CASSKGQLEAQPQHF. CDR3 coding DNA: TGTGCCAGCTCCAAGGGACAGTTGGAGGCTCAGCCCCAGCATTTT.

The V gene is TRBV18, the J gene TRBJ2-2; D perhaps matches TRBD2 (5 bases). The CDR3 consists of 12 residues. V gave up 4 bases and J gave up 6 bases, with 6 bases separating them. Germline V gives CDR1 KGHSH, CDR2 LQKENI. This chain's CDR3 is CASSRESGELFF. For the CDR3, the DNA is TGTGCCAGCTCACGGGAGTCCGGGGAGCTGTTTTTT.

The chain joins TRBV6-6 to TRBJ2-1, with D tentatively TRBD2 (5 bases). Germline values: CDR1 MNHNY, CDR2 SVGAGI (reference sequence). Trimming pared 5 bases from V and 5 bases from J, leaving 22 bases between. This CDR3 region has 17 residues. The CDR3 DNA reads TGTGCCAGCAGTCCTCATCGGCGGGCGGGCGGAAACAATGAGCAGTTCTTC. Encoded protein: CASSPHRRAGGNNEQFF.

The chain joins TRBV7-9 to TRBJ2-1; maybe TRBD2 (6 bases). Germline CDR1 reads SEHNR; CDR2 reads FQNEAQ (reference sequence). Trimming removed 2 bases at V and 9 bases at J, with 17 bases between. CDR3 size: 15 residues. CDR3 coding DNA: TGTGCCAGCAGCTTATGGGGAGGCCCTTCGACTGAGCAGTTCTTC. Protein sequence: CASSLWGGPSTEQFF.

The chain employs TRBV11-2 and TRBJ2-3; D gene uncertain. Trimming shortened V by 0 bases and J by 2 bases, and 15 bases separated the two germline ends. The CDR3 has 17 residues. Germline CDR1 reads SGHAT; CDR2 reads FQNNGV. The CDR3 DNA follows: TGTGCCAGCAGCTTAGATGGAGTCCGGTCTTCCACAGATACGCAGTATTTT. Amino acids: CASSLDGVRSSTDTQYF.

In its sample, this clone was seen a few times. CDR3 amino acids: CSGKTGARGYTF. The CDR3 DNA follows: TGCAGCGGCAAGACAGGGGCCCGCGGCTACACCTTC. The chain employs TRBV29-1 and TRBJ1-2; TRBD1 agrees at 8 bases. Trimming cost V 7 bases and J 8 bases; bases outside gene matches: 9. Germline CDR1 SQVTM, CDR2 ANQGSEA. The CDR3 contains 12 residues.

This clone has a single count. The rearrangement joins TRBV19 to TRBJ1-2; 11 bases agree with TRBD1. J gave up 5 bases and V 10 bases, and 6 bases lay outside the gene matches. This CDR3 contains 13 residues. CDR1 and CDR2 from the germline V gene are LNHDA and SQIVND (reference sequence). DNA of the CDR3: TGTGCCACCAGGACAGGGGGCGGGTATGGCTACACCTTC. It specifies CATRTGGGYGYTF.

This clone was observed once. CDR3 sequence reads: CASSIIGQNYGYTF. The CDR3 nucleotides read TGTGCCAGTAGTATTATCGGACAGAACTATGGCTACACCTTC. The chain combines TRBV19 with TRBJ1-2; D possibly corresponds to TRBD1 (6 bases). Trimming cost V 3 bases and J 2 bases, with 10 bases left between them. The CDR3 has 14 residues. CDR1 is LNHDA, CDR2 SQIVND, per germline (reference sequence).

CDR3 in DNA: TGTGCCAGCAGCTTGAGGGACAGGGCCTTCGATCAGCCCCAGCATTTT. Translating it yields CASSLRDRAFDQPQHF. The chain employs TRBV5-5 and TRBJ1-5; 9 bases align to TRBD1. The CDR3 has 16 residues. The germline V gene encodes CDR1 SGHKS and CDR2 YYEKEE (reference sequence). V was pared by 1 base and J by 5 bases, with 7 bases of the junction left unmatched.

V usage is TRBV4-2 and J usage is TRBJ2-2; 15 nucleotides match TRBD2. The CDR3 sequence is 18 residues long. In germline, CDR1 is LGHNA, CDR2 YNFKEQ. V trimming: 4 bases; J trimming: 4 bases; junction bases outside the gene matches: 7. DNA for the CDR3: TGTGCCAGCAGCCCCTATCGGACTAGCGGGAGGGGCACCGGGGAGCTGTTTTTT. This gives the protein CASSPYRTSGRGTGELFF.

V and J are TRBV19 and TRBJ1-1; a possible D gene is TRBD1 (6 bases). V was cut by 7 bases and J by 4 bases, with 16 bases left in between. The CDR3 consists of 14 residues. Germline V gene data show CDR1 as LNHDA and CDR2 as SQIVND (reference sequence). CDR3 coding DNA: TGTGCCAGTACCCCACAAAGGGGGACCACTGAAGCTTTCTTT. It is translated as CASTPQRGTTEAFF.

The genes are TRBV10-2 and TRBJ1-6, with no clear D. Germline assignment: CDR1 WSHSY and CDR2 SAAADI. There are 13 residues in the CDR3. V was cut by 4 bases and J by 7 bases, with 8 bases left in between. In DNA form, the CDR3 reads TGCGCCAGCAGTGTGGCCCTGAATTCACCCCTCCACTTT. It specifies CASSVALNSPLHF.

This chain joins TRBV19 and TRBJ2-3, with D perhaps matching TRBD1 (6 bases). The germline V and J ends were trimmed by 5 bases and 3 bases, with 15 bases remaining between them. The CDR3 is 15 amino acids. The germline CDR1 and CDR2 sequences are LNHDA and SQIVND (reference sequence). As DNA, the CDR3 is TGTGCCAGTAGTTTGTTACAGGGTTCAACAGATACGCAGTATTTT. Translation gives CASSLLQGSTDTQYF. Full variable domain (rest looked up from reference TRBV19 and TRBJ2-3): DGGITQSPKYLFRKEGQNVTLSCEQNLNHDAMYWYRQDPGQGLRLIYYSQIVNDFQKGDIAEGYSVSREKKESFPLTVTSAQKNPTAFYLCASSLLQGSTDTQYFGPGTRLTVL.

V and J are TRBV5-1 and TRBJ1-4, with D perhaps matching TRBD1 (5 bases). V lost 7 bases and J lost 7, with 17 bases in between. Germline assignment: CDR1 SGHRS and CDR2 YFSETQ. This CDR3 has 14 residues. CDR3 in DNA: TGCGCCAGCGCTAGGGAAAACGGGGGTGAAAAACTGTTTTTT. Its translation is CASARENGGEKLFF.

V gene TRBV7-9 combines with J gene TRBJ1-2, with D hard to call. This CDR3 is 13 amino acids long. With 4 bases removed from V and 7 bases from J, the gap between germline ends came to 13 bases. From germline, CDR1 is SEHNR and CDR2 FQNEAQ (reference sequence). CDR3 coding DNA: TGTGCCAGCAGCTCGAGCCCCGACTTTGGCTACACCTTC. It specifies CASSSSPDFGYTF.

CDR3 nucleotides: TGTGCCGGGGCTTCCGGGACAGGGTCCTACGAGCAGTACTTC. Its translation is CAGASGTGSYEQYF. The chain employs TRBV7-9 and TRBJ2-7; 9 nucleotides line up with TRBD1. CDR3 size: 14 residues. The trim removed 11 bases at V and 1 base at J, leaving 9 bases unmatched. CDR1 SEHNR and CDR2 FQNEAQ come from the germline V gene (reference sequence).

V gene TRBV10-3 combines with J gene TRBJ1-2; D ambiguous. Trimming stripped 7 bases from V and 0 bases from J, with 12 bases between. Germline V lookup: CDR1 ENHRY, CDR2 SYGVKD. This CDR3 is built from 14 residues. The DNA of the CDR3 is TGTGCCATCACTCCGGCGGGAGCTAACTATGGCTACACCTTC. It specifies CAITPAGANYGYTF.